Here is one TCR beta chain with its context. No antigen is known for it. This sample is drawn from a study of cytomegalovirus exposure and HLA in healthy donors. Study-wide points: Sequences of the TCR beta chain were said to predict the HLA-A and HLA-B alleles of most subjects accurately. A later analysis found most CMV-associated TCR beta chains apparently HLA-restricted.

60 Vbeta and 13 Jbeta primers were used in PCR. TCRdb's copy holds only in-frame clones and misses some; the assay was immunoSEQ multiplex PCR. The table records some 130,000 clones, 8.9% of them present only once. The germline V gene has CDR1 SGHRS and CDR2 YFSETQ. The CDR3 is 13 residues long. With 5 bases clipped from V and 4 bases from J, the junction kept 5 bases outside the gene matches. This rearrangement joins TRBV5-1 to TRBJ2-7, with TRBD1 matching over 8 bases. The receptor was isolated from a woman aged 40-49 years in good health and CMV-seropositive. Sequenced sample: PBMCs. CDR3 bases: TGCGCCAGCAGTCAGGGGGCAATGTACGAGCAGTACTTC. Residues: CASSQGAMYEQYF.